Listed below are T cell receptor beta chains from one sample, sequenced in a study of immune cell composition in non-small cell lung cancer. Produced via immunoSEQ multiplex PCR; TCRdb's table is partial and in-frame only. The table shows around 3,500 clones, with 70% to 75% occurring only once. The sample was non-adjacent lung tissue. These receptors all come from a human donor with non-small cell lung cancer. Each CDR3 is given with its conserved first and last residue. Each record gives: CDR3 DNA, CDR3 protein, J gene, V gene, D gene, clone size. A D gene is named only where the DNA matches it firmly. Clone size is not always given. Where it is, it says once, few, many or a class for expanded clones.

cdr3_nt: TGTGCCAGCAGCGTAGATAGCGGCTCCTACAATGAGCAGTTCTTC
cdr3_aa: CASSVDSGSYNEQFF
j_call: TRBJ2-1
v_call: TRBV9
d_call: .
clone_size: .

cdr3_nt: TGCGCCAGCAGACCCACTAGCGGGACCTCCCAAGAGACCCAGTACTTC
cdr3_aa: CASRPTSGTSQETQYF
j_call: TRBJ2-5
v_call: TRBV5-1
d_call: TRBD2
clone_size: .

cdr3_nt: TGCGCCAGCAGCCAAGACAGGGGAAGAACCTACGAGCAGTACTTC
cdr3_aa: CASSQDRGRTYEQYF
j_call: TRBJ2-7
v_call: TRBV4-3
d_call: .
clone_size: .

cdr3_nt: TGCGCCAGCAGCTTGGGGCACAATGAGCAGTTCTTC
cdr3_aa: CASSLGHNEQFF
j_call: TRBJ2-1
v_call: TRBV5-1
d_call: .
clone_size: .

cdr3_nt: TGTGCCAGTGGGACTAGGGCTAGCGGGAGTGGTGAGCAGTTCTTC
cdr3_aa: CASGTRASGSGEQFF
j_call: TRBJ2-1
v_call: TRBV2
d_call: TRBD2
clone_size: .

cdr3_nt: TGTGCCAGCAGCTTACCGGGACAGGGGGCCAACGAGCAGTACTTC
cdr3_aa: CASSLPGQGANEQYF
j_call: TRBJ2-7
v_call: TRBV5-6
d_call: TRBD1
clone_size: few

cdr3_nt: TGTGCCAGCAGCCCTGGGCTGGAGAACACCGGGGAGCTGTTTTTT
cdr3_aa: CASSPGLENTGELFF
j_call: TRBJ2-2
v_call: TRBV7-9
d_call: .
clone_size: .

cdr3_nt: TGTGCCAGCAGTTTATCGGGGAGGATTCCGGGCGGCACCGGGGAGCTGTTTTTT
cdr3_aa: CASSLSGRIPGGTGELFF
j_call: TRBJ2-2
v_call: TRBV27
d_call: .
clone_size: .

cdr3_nt: TGTGCCAGCAGTTTAAGTCTAGCGGGAGGGCAAGAGACCCAGTACTTC
cdr3_aa: CASSLSLAGGQETQYF
j_call: TRBJ2-5
v_call: TRBV28
d_call: TRBD2
clone_size: .

cdr3_nt: TGTGCCAGCAGCTTCATTAGCGGGAGTGGGGAGACCCAGTACTTC
cdr3_aa: CASSFISGSGETQYF
j_call: TRBJ2-5
v_call: TRBV7-8
d_call: TRBD2
clone_size: .

cdr3_nt: TGTGCCTGGAGTGTAATTATGTGGGAGGGCCTGGGGGGAGAGCAGTACTTC
cdr3_aa: CAWSVIMWEGLGGEQYF
j_call: TRBJ2-7
v_call: TRBV30
d_call: TRBD2
clone_size: .

cdr3_nt: TGTGCCAGCAGCCAACTAGCGGGAGTCAATGAGCAGTTCTTC
cdr3_aa: CASSQLAGVNEQFF
j_call: TRBJ2-1
v_call: TRBV11-2
d_call: TRBD2
clone_size: .

cdr3_nt: TGTGCCAGCAGCTTAGCGTACAGGAATCAAGAGACCCAGTACTTC
cdr3_aa: CASSLAYRNQETQYF
j_call: TRBJ2-5
v_call: TRBV7-8
d_call: .
clone_size: .

cdr3_nt: TGTGCCAGCAGCCAAGAACCAGGGGTCGTCAATGAGCAGTTCTTC
cdr3_aa: CASSQEPGVVNEQFF
j_call: TRBJ2-1
v_call: TRBV4-2
d_call: .
clone_size: .

cdr3_nt: TGTGCCAGCAGCTTGGCCTTGGGCAGGGGCAATCAGCCCCAGCATTTT
cdr3_aa: CASSLALGRGNQPQHF
j_call: TRBJ1-5
v_call: TRBV5-6
d_call: .
clone_size: .

cdr3_nt: TGTGCCAGCAGTTTACCAGGGGCCAATGGCTACACCTTC
cdr3_aa: CASSLPGANGYTF
j_call: TRBJ1-2
v_call: TRBV28
d_call: .
clone_size: .

cdr3_nt: TGTGCCAGCAGCTTACCCCTAGACCCCTACGAGCAGTACTTC
cdr3_aa: CASSLPLDPYEQYF
j_call: TRBJ2-7
v_call: TRBV7-2
d_call: .
clone_size: .

cdr3_nt: TGTGCCAGCTCAGTCCCTAGTGATCAGCCAGATACGCAGTATTTT
cdr3_aa: CASSVPSDQPDTQYF
j_call: TRBJ2-3
v_call: TRBV18
d_call: .
clone_size: .

cdr3_nt: TGTGCCAGCAGCGTAGCTGGAGGTAACACCGGGGAGCTGTTTTTT
cdr3_aa: CASSVAGGNTGELFF
j_call: TRBJ2-2
v_call: TRBV9
d_call: .
clone_size: once

cdr3_nt: TGTGCCATCAGTGGAACTAGCGGATACAATGAGCAGTTCTTC
cdr3_aa: CAISGTSGYNEQFF
j_call: TRBJ2-1
v_call: TRBV10-3
d_call: TRBD2
clone_size: .

cdr3_nt: TGTGCCAGTAGCCGCATGGGAGGGACGGGGGGCAATCAGCCCCAGCATTTT
cdr3_aa: CASSRMGGTGGNQPQHF
j_call: TRBJ1-5
v_call: TRBV19
d_call: .
clone_size: .

cdr3_nt: TGTGCCAGCAGAGAACAGGGGGCCTACGAGCAGTACTTC
cdr3_aa: CASREQGAYEQYF
j_call: TRBJ2-7
v_call: TRBV2
d_call: TRBD1
clone_size: .

cdr3_nt: TGCAGCGTTGCCTTTATTGAGCAGTTCTTC
cdr3_aa: CSVAFIEQFF
j_call: TRBJ2-1
v_call: TRBV29-1
d_call: .
clone_size: once

cdr3_nt: TGCAGCGTTGATCCGGGTAATAATGAAAAACTGTTTTTT
cdr3_aa: CSVDPGNNEKLFF
j_call: TRBJ1-4
v_call: TRBV29-1
d_call: .
clone_size: .

cdr3_nt: TGCAGCGTAGCTCAGACAGGGGGGTTTAACTATGGCTACACCTTC
cdr3_aa: CSVAQTGGFNYGYTF
j_call: TRBJ1-2
v_call: TRBV29-1
d_call: TRBD1
clone_size: .

cdr3_nt: TGTGCCAGCAGTTCTCCCGGGACAGGCCGAGGGGGGGACGAGCAGTACTTC
cdr3_aa: CASSSPGTGRGGDEQYF
j_call: TRBJ2-7
v_call: TRBV27
d_call: .
clone_size: .

cdr3_nt: TGTGCCAGCAGTGTCGAGGCTAGCGGCTCAGATACGCAGTATTTT
cdr3_aa: CASSVEASGSDTQYF
j_call: TRBJ2-3
v_call: TRBV6-4
d_call: TRBD2
clone_size: once

cdr3_nt: TGTGCCAGCTCACCACCCGGACTAGCGGGAGGGGCTTTCGACGAGCAGTACTTC
cdr3_aa: CASSPPGLAGGAFDEQYF
j_call: TRBJ2-7
v_call: TRBV18
d_call: TRBD2
clone_size: .

cdr3_nt: TGTGCCAGCAGCCCGGGACTAGCGGACTACGAGCAGTACTTC
cdr3_aa: CASSPGLADYEQYF
j_call: TRBJ2-7
v_call: TRBV5-4
d_call: TRBD2
clone_size: .

cdr3_nt: TGTGCCAGCAGCTCCAGCGGGGCAAATACGCAGTATTTT
cdr3_aa: CASSSSGANTQYF
j_call: TRBJ2-3
v_call: TRBV9
d_call: TRBD2
clone_size: .

cdr3_nt: TGTGCCAGCAGTTTACGGGATACCGGGCCCCAGCATTTT
cdr3_aa: CASSLRDTGPQHF
j_call: TRBJ1-5
v_call: TRBV28
d_call: .
clone_size: .

cdr3_nt: TGTGCCACCAGCAGAGTAGCGGGAGGGCCCACAGATACGCAGTATTTT
cdr3_aa: CATSRVAGGPTDTQYF
j_call: TRBJ2-3
v_call: TRBV15
d_call: TRBD2
clone_size: .

cdr3_nt: TGTGCCACCGGACAGGAGAGAAACACCATATATTTT
cdr3_aa: CATGQERNTIYF
j_call: TRBJ1-3
v_call: TRBV10-3
d_call: TRBD1
clone_size: .

cdr3_nt: TGCAGCGTGTACACAGGGGATATGAACACTGAAGCTTTCTTT
cdr3_aa: CSVYTGDMNTEAFF
j_call: TRBJ1-1
v_call: TRBV29-1
d_call: TRBD1
clone_size: .

cdr3_nt: TGTGCCAGCAGCCACGGACTAGCTGGCGAGACCCAGTACTTC
cdr3_aa: CASSHGLAGETQYF
j_call: TRBJ2-5
v_call: TRBV14
d_call: TRBD2
clone_size: .

cdr3_nt: TGTGCCAGTACCCCGGGACAACGTCTGAACACTGAAGCTTTCTTT
cdr3_aa: CASTPGQRLNTEAFF
j_call: TRBJ1-1
v_call: TRBV19
d_call: .
clone_size: .

cdr3_nt: TGTGCCAGCAGCTCCCAAGGGGGAGCGGGAGTAGGGCAGTTCTTC
cdr3_aa: CASSSQGGAGVGQFF
j_call: TRBJ2-1
v_call: TRBV7-2
d_call: TRBD2
clone_size: .

cdr3_nt: TGTGCCAGCAGTTTAGTCGGGACACTACGAAATGCCCAGCCCCAGCATTTT
cdr3_aa: CASSLVGTLRNAQPQHF
j_call: TRBJ1-5
v_call: TRBV27
d_call: .
clone_size: .

cdr3_nt: TGTGCCAGCAACAAAAGAGGGCCAAGAGGGAACACTGAAGCTTTCTTT
cdr3_aa: CASNKRGPRGNTEAFF
j_call: TRBJ1-1
v_call: TRBV7-6
d_call: .
clone_size: .

cdr3_nt: TGTGCCAGCAGCGCGAACGGGGGGGGCGCGAACACCGGGGAGCTGTTTTTT
cdr3_aa: CASSANGGGANTGELFF
j_call: TRBJ2-2
v_call: TRBV5-4
d_call: TRBD2
clone_size: .

cdr3_nt: TGTGCCTGGAGGGGCGTTAACGGGAACGAGCAGTACTTC
cdr3_aa: CAWRGVNGNEQYF
j_call: TRBJ2-7
v_call: TRBV30
d_call: .
clone_size: .

cdr3_nt: TGTGCCAGCAGCCCGGGACTCCCTTACGAGCAGTACTTC
cdr3_aa: CASSPGLPYEQYF
j_call: TRBJ2-7
v_call: TRBV28
d_call: .
clone_size: .

cdr3_nt: TGTGCCAGTAGCACCCCCGGTGACGACGGGACTGAAGCTTTCTTT
cdr3_aa: CASSTPGDDGTEAFF
j_call: TRBJ1-1
v_call: TRBV19
d_call: .
clone_size: few

cdr3_nt: TGTGCCAGCAGCTTAGCGGGGGGACAGATGAACACTGAAGCTTTCTTT
cdr3_aa: CASSLAGGQMNTEAFF
j_call: TRBJ1-1
v_call: TRBV7-6
d_call: TRBD1
clone_size: .